This T cell receptor beta chain was captured by sequencing in a study of identical twins. Findings and limits, study-wide: Fewer insertions were carried by abundant cord blood beta clonotypes, but none was seen in memory repertoires. Its conclusions, products of cross-sectional statistical analysis, did not come from following the same donors. The study found weaker excess twin sharing in beta out-of-frame sequences.

This clonotype has a count of ten or more. Its antigen remains unidentified. Carrying unique molecular identifiers, the cDNA also gained a universal primer site through template switching. MiXCR was run by TCRdb on the 5' RACE reads, yielding one entry per CDR3 protein. The table has roughly 280,000 distinct CDR3 sequences, roughly 9.7% seen once; the top ten hold 6% to 8.5%. The sample also formed part of further work on yellow fever vaccine responses in identical twins.

This TCR was sampled from a woman aged 18-29 years in good health. Sequenced input: CD8+ T cells sorted from blood.

CDR3 in amino acids: CSVLTGQGGEKLFF. The CDR3 DNA is TGCAGCGTTCTCACGGGACAGGGGGGCGAAAAACTGTTTTTT. This chain joins TRBV29-1 and TRBJ1-4, with TRBD1 identical over 11 bases. J gave up 8 bases and V 5 bases, and 7 bases lay outside the gene matches. CDR1 and CDR2 from the germline V gene are SQVTM and ANQGSEA. The CDR3 runs 14 residues.